This T cell receptor (beta chain) was recovered during a study of neoadjuvant anti-PD-1 for oral cavity cancer. Study-wide results and caveats: Greater tumor shrinkage accompanied bigger post-treatment sizes of preexisting clones. Each response group had just three patients in TCR analyses. Higher pretreatment blood Treg/Th17 ratios correlated with higher pretreatment blood and lower post-treatment tumor TCRbeta clonality.

J was trimmed by 2 bases and V by 6 bases; bases with no gene match: 6. CDR3 length: 15 residues. Germline V lookup: CDR1 MNHEY, CDR2 SVGAGI. Time point here: after neoadjuvant nivolumab, at surgical resection. Most tumor samples had 4 to 5 ug input DNA in two replicates. This table comes from immunoSEQ multiplex PCR, and its TCRdb copy is limited to in-frame clones, with some not included. Of 20,000 to 25,000 clones in the sample, around a quarter were seen once. This clone was seen at least ten times. Its antigen is currently unknown. The gene calls are TRBV6-5 and TRBJ1-5; TRBD1 matches 8 bases. Material: tumor tissue, obtained after nivolumab (anti-PD-1) treatment. The TCR sequence derives from a person between 40 and 85 years old with oral cavity squamous cell carcinoma. Written as DNA, the CDR3 is TGTGCCAGCAGCAAGACAGGGGTGGGCAATCAGCCCCAGCATTTT. The encoded protein is CASSKTGVGNQPQHF.